This T cell receptor (beta chain) was recorded in a study of spatial heterogeneity in lung cancer. Time point in this sample: sample taken at primary tumor resection. Unsorted samples of tumor, nontumor lung or frozen PBMC had their whole RNA sequenced. This clonotype is medium-sized by share. Germline V CDR1 and CDR2: SEHNR, FQNEAQ (reference sequence). V was clipped by 2 bases and J by 2 bases, with 12 bases between them. The CDR3 spans 15 residues. TCRdb reprocessed the 5' RACE reads with MiXCR, giving one entry per CDR3 protein. Of 20,000 to 25,000 distinct CDR3 sequences listed, 4.5% to 5.5% were seen once; the top ten hold around 7%.

J is TRBJ2-5 and V is TRBV7-9; D might be TRBD1 (6 bases). Sequenced material: PBMCs, taken at surgery. This receptor was identified in a male donor with early-stage non-small cell lung cancer. CDR3 nucleotide sequence: TGTGCCAGCAGCTTATCCGGGACACTTCAAGAGACCCAGTACTTC. This codes for CASSLSGTLQETQYF.